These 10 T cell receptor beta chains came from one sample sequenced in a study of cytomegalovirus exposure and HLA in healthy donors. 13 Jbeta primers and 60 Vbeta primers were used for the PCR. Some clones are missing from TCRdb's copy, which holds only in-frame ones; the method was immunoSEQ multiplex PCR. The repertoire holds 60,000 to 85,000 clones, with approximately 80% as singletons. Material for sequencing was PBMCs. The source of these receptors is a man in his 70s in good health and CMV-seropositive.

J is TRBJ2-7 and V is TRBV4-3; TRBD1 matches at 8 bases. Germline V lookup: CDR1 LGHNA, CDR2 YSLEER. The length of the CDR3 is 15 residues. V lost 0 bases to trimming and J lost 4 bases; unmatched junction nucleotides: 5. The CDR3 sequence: CASSQDQGAGYEQYF. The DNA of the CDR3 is TGCGCCAGCAGCCAAGATCAGGGGGCAGGATACGAGCAGTACTTC.

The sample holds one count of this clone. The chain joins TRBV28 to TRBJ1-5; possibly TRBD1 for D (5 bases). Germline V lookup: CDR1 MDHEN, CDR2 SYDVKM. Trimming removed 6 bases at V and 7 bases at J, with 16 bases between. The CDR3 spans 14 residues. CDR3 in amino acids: CASSWGQARQPQHF. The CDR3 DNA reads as TGTGCCAGCAGCTGGGGCCAAGCTAGACAGCCCCAGCATTTT.

The CDR3 sequence: CATGPGGPNTEAFF. CDR3 coding DNA: TGTGCCACCGGACCGGGGGGGCCAAACACTGAAGCTTTCTTT. This sequence joins TRBV9 and TRBJ1-1, with D perhaps TRBD1 (6 bases). CDR3 length equals 14 residues. The germline V gene has CDR1 SGDLS and CDR2 YYNGEE. Trimming took 9 bases from V and 2 from J, leaving 17 bases between them.

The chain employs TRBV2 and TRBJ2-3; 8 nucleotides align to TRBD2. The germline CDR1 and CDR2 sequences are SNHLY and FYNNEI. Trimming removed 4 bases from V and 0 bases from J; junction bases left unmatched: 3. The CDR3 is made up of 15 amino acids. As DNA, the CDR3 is TGTGCCAGCAGTGGGCTAGCGGGCAGCACAGATACGCAGTATTTT. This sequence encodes CASSGLAGSTDTQYF.

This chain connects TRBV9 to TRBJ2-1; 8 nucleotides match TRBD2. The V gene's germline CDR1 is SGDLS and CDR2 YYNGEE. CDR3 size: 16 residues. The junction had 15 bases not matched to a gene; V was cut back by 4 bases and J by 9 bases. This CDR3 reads CASSPHGSGSAGEQFF. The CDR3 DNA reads TGTGCCAGCAGCCCCCACGGAAGCGGGAGCGCCGGTGAGCAGTTCTTC.

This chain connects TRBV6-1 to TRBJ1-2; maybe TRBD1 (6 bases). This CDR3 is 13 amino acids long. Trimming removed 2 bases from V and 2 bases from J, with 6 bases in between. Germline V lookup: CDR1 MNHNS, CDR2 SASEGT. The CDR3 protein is CASSETGNYGYTF. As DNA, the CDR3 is TGTGCCAGCAGTGAAACAGGGAACTATGGCTACACCTTC.

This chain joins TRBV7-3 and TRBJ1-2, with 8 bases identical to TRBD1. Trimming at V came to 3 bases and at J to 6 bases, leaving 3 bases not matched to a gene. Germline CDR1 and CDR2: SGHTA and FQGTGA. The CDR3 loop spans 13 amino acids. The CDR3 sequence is CASSLDRDHGYTF. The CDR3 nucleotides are TGTGCCAGCAGCTTGGACAGGGACCATGGCTACACCTTC.

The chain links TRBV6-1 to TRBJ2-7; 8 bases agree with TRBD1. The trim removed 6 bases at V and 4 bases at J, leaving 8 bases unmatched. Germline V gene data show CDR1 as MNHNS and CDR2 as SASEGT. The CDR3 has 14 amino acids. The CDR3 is CASRGQGLRYEQYF. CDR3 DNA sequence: TGTGCCAGCAGAGGACAGGGTTTGAGGTACGAGCAGTACTTC.

The CDR3 sequence is CASSLLTSAANTGELFF. The CDR3 bases are TGTGCCAGCAGCCTTTTGACTAGCGCCGCGAACACCGGGGAGCTGTTTTTT. The V call is TRBV7-2, the J call TRBJ2-2, with TRBD2 matching over 8 bases. Unmatched junction bases numbered 8, after V lost 5 bases and J lost 0 bases. The CDR3 extends over 17 amino acids. Germline CDR1 SGHTA, CDR2 FQGNSA.

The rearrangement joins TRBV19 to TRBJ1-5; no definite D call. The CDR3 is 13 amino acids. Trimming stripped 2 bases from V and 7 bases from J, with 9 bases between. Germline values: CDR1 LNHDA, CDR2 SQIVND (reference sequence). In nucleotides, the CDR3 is TGTGCCAGTAGTATACAGGAGGGACAGCCCCAGCATTTT. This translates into CASSIQEGQPQHF.